This T cell receptor (beta chain) is from a study of a mutant IDH1 vaccine in newly diagnosed glioma. Overall study context: Commencement of vaccination occurred 4-6 weeks following radiotherapy alone, or concurrently with temozolomide cycles. There were roughly 62% males and about 38% females among treated patients, whose mean age was about 38 years.

Repertoires were generated with immunoSEQ multiplex PCR, while TCRdb's copy carries only in-frame clones and drops some. The sample has approximately 35,000 clones; 80% to 95% are singletons. Study findings and constraints: Vaccine-induced immune responses were detected in over 90% of patients.

Note on this clone: Its antigen is unidentified.

Indicated time point: week 47, end of study. Each dose delivered 300 ug of mutant IDH1 20-mer peptide subcutaneously with imiquimod. The V gene lost 8 bases and the J gene lost 2 bases, with 16 bases spanning the gap. The CDR3 is 15 residues long. CDR1 is MNHNS, CDR2 SASEGT, per germline. The origin of this receptor is a woman in her thirties or forties with glioma. This chain joins TRBV6-1 and TRBJ1-3, with TRBD1 as a possible D gene (5 bases). The sample in question was PBMCs, obtained from a glioma patient whose treatment included an IDH1 peptide vaccine. The CDR3 DNA reads TGTGCCAGCGGGGATGGGACCGGCCCTGGAAACACCATATATTTT. As protein: CASGDGTGPGNTIYF.